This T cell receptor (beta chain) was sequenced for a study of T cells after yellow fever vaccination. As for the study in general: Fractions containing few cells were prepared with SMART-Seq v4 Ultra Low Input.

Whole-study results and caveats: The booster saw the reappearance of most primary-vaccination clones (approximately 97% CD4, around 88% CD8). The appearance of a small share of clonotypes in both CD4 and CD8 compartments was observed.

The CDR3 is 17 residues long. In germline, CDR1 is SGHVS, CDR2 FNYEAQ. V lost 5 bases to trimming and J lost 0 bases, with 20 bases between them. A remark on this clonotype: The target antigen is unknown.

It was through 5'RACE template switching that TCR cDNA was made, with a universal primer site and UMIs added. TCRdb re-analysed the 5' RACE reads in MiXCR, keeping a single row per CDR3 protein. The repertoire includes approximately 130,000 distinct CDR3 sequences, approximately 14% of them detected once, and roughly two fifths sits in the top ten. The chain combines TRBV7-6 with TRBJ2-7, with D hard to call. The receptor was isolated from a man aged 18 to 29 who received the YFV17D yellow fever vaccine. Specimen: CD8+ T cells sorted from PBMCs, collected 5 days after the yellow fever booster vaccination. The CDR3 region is CASSPVGFTVTSYEQYF. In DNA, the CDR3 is TGTGCCAGCAGCCCAGTGGGATTTACAGTAACCTCCTACGAGCAGTACTTC.